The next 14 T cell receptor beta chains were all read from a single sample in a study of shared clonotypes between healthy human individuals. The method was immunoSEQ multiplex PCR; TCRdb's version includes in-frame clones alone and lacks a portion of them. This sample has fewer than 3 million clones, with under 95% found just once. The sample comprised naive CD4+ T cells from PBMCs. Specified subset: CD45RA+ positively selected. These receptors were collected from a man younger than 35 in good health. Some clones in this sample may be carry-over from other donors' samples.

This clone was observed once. The CDR3 is CASSGQTYGYTF. DNA for the CDR3: TGCGCCAGCAGTGGACAGACCTATGGCTACACCTTC. The chain carries TRBV10-2 and TRBJ1-2, with D possibly being TRBD1 (5 bases). Trimming took off 4 bases at V and 4 bases at J, with 7 bases between the two ends. In germline, CDR1 is WSHSY, CDR2 SAAADI. The CDR3 spans 12 residues.

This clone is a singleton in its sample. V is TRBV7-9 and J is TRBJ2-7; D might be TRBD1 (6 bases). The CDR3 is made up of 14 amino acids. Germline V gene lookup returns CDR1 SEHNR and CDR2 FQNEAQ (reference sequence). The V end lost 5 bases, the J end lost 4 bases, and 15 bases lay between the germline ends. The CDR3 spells CASSPGTSLYEQYF. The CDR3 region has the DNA TGTGCCAGCAGCCCCGGGACATCCCTTTACGAGCAGTACTTC.

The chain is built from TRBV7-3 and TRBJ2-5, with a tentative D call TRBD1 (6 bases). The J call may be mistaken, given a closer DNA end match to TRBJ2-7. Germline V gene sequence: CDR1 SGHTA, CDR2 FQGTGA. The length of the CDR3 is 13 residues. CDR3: CASSYVQGYEQYF. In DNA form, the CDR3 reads TGTGCCAGCAGCTACGTACAGGGCTACGAGCAGTACTTC.

The CDR3 nucleotides read TGTGCCAGCAGTGAGACCAGGGGGCAGAGCGAAAAACTGTTTTTT. It specifies CASSETRGQSEKLFF. J is TRBJ1-4 and V is TRBV2, with 8 bases lining up with TRBD1. Germline assignment: CDR1 SNHLY and CDR2 FYNNEI. With 3 bases clipped from V and 8 bases from J, the junction kept 8 bases outside the gene matches. The CDR3 consists of 15 residues.

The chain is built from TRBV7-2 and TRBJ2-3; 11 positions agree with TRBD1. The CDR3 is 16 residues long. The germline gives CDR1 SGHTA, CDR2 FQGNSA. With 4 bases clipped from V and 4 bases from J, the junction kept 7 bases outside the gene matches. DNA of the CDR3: TGTGCCAGCAGCTCGCGGACAGGGGGCGCATCAGATACGCAGTATTTT. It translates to CASSSRTGGASDTQYF.

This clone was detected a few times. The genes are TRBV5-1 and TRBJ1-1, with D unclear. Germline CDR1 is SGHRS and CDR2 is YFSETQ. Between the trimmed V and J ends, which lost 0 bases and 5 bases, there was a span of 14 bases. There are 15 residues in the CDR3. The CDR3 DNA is TGCGCCAGCAGCTTGGAGGATTCGAGTTGGACTGAAGCTTTCTTT. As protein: CASSLEDSSWTEAFF.

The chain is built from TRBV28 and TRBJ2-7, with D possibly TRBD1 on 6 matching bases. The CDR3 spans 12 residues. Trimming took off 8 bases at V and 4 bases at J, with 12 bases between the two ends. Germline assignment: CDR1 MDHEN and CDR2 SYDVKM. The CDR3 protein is CASQGIRYEQYF. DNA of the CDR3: TGTGCCAGCCAGGGGATCCGATACGAGCAGTACTTC. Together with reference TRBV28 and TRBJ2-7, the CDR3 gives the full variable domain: DVKVTQSSRYLVKRTGEKVFLECVQDMDHENMFWYRQDPGLGLRLIYFSYDVKMKEKGDIPEGYSVSREKKERFSLILESASTNQTSMYLCASQGIRYEQYFGPGTRLTVT.

The CDR3 bases are TGTGCCAGCAGTGTAACAGGGGGGAATCAGCCCCAGCATTTT. Its protein product is CASSVTGGNQPQHF. This chain joins TRBV6-1 and TRBJ1-5, with TRBD1 matching 8 bases. Per the germline V gene, CDR1 is MNHNS and CDR2 is SASEGT. The V segment lost 4 bases and the J segment 4 bases; nucleotides outside the gene matches: 3. The CDR3 is made up of 14 amino acids.

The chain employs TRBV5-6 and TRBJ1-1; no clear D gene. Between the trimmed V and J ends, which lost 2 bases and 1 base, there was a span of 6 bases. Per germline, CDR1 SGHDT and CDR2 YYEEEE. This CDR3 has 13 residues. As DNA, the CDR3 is TGTGCCAGCAGCTTTGAAGAGAACACTGAAGCTTTCTTT. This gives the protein CASSFEENTEAFF.

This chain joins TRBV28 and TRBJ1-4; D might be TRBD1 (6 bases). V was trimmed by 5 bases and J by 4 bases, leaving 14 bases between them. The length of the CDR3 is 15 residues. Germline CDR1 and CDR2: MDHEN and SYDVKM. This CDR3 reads CASSPPRGINEKLFF. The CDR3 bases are TGTGCCAGCAGTCCTCCCAGGGGAATTAATGAAAAACTGTTTTTT.

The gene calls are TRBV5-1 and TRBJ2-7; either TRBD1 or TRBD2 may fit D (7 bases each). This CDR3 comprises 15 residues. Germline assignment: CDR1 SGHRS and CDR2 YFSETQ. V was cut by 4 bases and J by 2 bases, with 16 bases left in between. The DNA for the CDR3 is TGCGCCAGCAGCCGCAGGGGGACTAAAACCTACGAGCAGTACTTC. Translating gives CASSRRGTKTYEQYF. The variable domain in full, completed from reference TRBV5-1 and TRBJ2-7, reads KAGVTQTPRYLIKTRGQQVTLSCSPISGHRSVSWYQQTPGQGLQFLFEYFSETQRNKGNFPGRFSGRQFSNSRSEMNVSTLELGDSALYLCASSRRGTKTYEQYFGPGTRLTVT.

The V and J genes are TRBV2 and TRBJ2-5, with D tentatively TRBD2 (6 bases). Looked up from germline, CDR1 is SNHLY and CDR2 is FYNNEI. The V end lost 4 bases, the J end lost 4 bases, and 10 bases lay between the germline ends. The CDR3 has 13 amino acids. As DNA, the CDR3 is TGTGCCAGCAGTGCTAATAGCGGAGAGACCCAGTACTTC. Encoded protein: CASSANSGETQYF. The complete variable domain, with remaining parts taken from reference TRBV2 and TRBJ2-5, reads EPEVTQTPSHQVTQMGQEVILRCVPISNHLYFYWYRQILGQKVEFLVSFYNNEISEKSEIFDDQFSVERPDGSNFTLKIRSTKLEDSAMYFCASSANSGETQYFGPGTRLLVL.

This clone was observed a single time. As DNA, the CDR3 is TGTGCCAGCAACCCCCGGACAGGGGGGAACACTGAAGCTTTCTTT. Protein product: CASNPRTGGNTEAFF. V gene TRBV7-8 combines with J gene TRBJ1-1; TRBD1 aligns across 10 bases. The CDR3 is 15 residues long. V gave up 7 bases and J gave up 1 base; unmatched junction bases: 6. Germline loops: CDR1 SGHVS, CDR2 FQNEAQ.

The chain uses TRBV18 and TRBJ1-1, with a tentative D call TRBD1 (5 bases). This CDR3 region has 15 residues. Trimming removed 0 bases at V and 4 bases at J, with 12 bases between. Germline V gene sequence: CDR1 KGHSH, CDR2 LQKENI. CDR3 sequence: CASSPPGLQGTEAFF. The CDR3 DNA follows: TGTGCCAGCTCACCACCGGGGCTCCAGGGCACTGAAGCTTTCTTT.